This T cell receptor (beta chain) derives from a study of blood T cell repertoires in COVID-19. Study at large: Specimens from acute and convalescent COVID-19 originated in the United States, Italy and Spain. Nucleic acid was either cDNA or gDNA, and it came from T cells, B-cell-depleted T cells, or PBMCs.

Under the authors' procedure: Nucleated cell counts were estimated from reference gene primer amplification. This table comes from immunoSEQ multiplex PCR, and its TCRdb copy is limited to in-frame clones, with some not included. That table furnishes V, J and clone size, whereas the DNA furnished D and trimming. The table has about 54,000 clones, over 75% seen once. The source is a woman between 40 and 50 years old with active COVID-19. The specimen was peripheral blood.

CDR3 coding DNA: TGTGCCACCAGGACCGGCACAGCTAACTATGGCTACACCTTC. This encodes CATRTGTANYGYTF. V and J are TRBV6-4 and TRBJ1-2; no clear D gene. CDR3 size: 14 residues. Trimming removed 10 bases from V and 0 bases from J, with 15 bases in between. Per the germline V gene, CDR1 is MRHNA and CDR2 is SNTAGT.